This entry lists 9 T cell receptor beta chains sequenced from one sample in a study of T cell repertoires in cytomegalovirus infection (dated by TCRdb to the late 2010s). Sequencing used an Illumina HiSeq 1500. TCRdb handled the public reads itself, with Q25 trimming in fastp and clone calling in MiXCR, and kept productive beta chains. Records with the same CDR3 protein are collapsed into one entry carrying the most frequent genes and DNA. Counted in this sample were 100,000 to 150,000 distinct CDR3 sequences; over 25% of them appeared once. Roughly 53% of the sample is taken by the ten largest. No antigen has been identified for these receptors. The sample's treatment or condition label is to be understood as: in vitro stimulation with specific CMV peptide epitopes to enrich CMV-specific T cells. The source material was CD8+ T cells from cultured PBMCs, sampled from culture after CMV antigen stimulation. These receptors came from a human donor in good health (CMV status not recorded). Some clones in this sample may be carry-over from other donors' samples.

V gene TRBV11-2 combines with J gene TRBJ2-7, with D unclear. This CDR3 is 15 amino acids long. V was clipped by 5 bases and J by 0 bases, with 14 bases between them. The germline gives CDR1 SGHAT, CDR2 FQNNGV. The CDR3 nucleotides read TGTGCCAGCAGCGAGCAAGTTGAACTCTCCTACGAGCAGTACTTC. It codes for CASSEQVELSYEQYF.

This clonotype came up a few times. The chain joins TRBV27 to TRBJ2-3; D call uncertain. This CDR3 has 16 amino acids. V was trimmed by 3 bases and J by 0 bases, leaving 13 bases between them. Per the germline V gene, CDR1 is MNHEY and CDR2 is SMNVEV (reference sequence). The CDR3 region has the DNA TGTGCCAGCAGTTTTGAGAAGGAGACTAGCACAGATACGCAGTATTTT. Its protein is CASSFEKETSTDTQYF.

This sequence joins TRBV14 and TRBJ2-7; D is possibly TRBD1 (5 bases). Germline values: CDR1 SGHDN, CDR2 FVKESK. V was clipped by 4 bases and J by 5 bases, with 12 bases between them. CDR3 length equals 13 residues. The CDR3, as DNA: TGTGCCAGCAGCCCTCTCCAGGGTAACGAGCAGTACTTC. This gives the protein CASSPLQGNEQYF.

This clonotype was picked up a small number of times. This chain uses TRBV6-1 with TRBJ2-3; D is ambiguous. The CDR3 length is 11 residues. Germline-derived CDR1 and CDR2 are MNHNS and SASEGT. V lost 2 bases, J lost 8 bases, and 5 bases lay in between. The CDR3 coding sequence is TGTGCCAGCAGTGAATCTCTTACGCAGTATTTT. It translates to CASSESLTQYF.

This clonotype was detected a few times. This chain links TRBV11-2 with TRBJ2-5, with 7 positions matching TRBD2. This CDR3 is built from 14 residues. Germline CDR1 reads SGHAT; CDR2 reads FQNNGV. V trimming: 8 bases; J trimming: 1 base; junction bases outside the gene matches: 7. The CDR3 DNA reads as TGTGCCAGCGCTTCATGGGGGGGCCAAGAGACCCAGTACTTC. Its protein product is CASASWGGQETQYF.

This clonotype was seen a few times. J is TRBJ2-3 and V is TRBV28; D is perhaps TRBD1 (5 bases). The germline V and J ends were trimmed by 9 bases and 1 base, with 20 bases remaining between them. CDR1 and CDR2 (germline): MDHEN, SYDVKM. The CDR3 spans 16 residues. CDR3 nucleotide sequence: TGTGCCAGTAGATTGGAACAGGAACCGGGCACAGATACGCAGTATTTT. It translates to CASRLEQEPGTDTQYF.

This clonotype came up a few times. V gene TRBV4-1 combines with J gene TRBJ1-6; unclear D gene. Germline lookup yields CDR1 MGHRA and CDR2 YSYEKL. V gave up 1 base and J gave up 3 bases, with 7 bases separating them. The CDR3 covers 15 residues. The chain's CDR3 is CASSQGTGYNSPLHF. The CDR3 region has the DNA TGCGCCAGCAGCCAAGGGACTGGCTATAATTCACCCCTCCACTTT.

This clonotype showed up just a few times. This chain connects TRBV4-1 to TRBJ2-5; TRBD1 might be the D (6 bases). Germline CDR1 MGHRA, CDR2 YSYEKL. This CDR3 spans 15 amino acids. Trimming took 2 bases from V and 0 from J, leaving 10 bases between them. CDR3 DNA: TGCGCCAGCAGCCAAAACAGGGCGGACCAAGAGACCCAGTACTTC. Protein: CASSQNRADQETQYF.

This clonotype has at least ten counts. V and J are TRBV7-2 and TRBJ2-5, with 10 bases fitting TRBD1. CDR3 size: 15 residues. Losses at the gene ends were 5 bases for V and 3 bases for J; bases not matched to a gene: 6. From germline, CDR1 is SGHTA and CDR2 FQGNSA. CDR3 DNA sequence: TGTGCCAGCAGCGTCGGGACAGGGGAGGAAGAGACCCAGTACTTC. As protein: CASSVGTGEEETQYF.